The T cell receptor beta chain described here comes from a study of shared clonotypes between healthy human individuals. General study points: In general, naive subsets displayed greater estimated richness than memory subsets did.

Per germline, CDR1 SQVTM and CDR2 ANQGSEA. The V gene end was trimmed by 4 bases and the J gene end by 9 bases; junction bases not matched to a gene: 6. This CDR3 has 13 amino acids. CD45RO-negative CD8 cells positively selected for CCR7 made up the naive population, which excluded terminally differentiated effector memory CD45RA+ cells. Within Nashville, Tennessee resided all donors, each a Caucasian adult. This clone showed up just once. Its antigen is not known. Clones were sequenced by immunoSEQ multiplex PCR, and TCRdb holds only the in-frame ones, with some missing. The data contain fewer than 1 million clones, approximately 97% of them singletons.

The V gene is TRBV29-1, the J gene TRBJ2-1; 10 bases fit TRBD2. Sequences were obtained from naive CD8+ T cells sorted from blood. The source of this sequence is a young man in good health. The CDR3 region is CSVGTGLAAEQFF. The CDR3 nucleotides are TGCAGCGTTGGGACCGGACTAGCGGCTGAGCAGTTCTTC.